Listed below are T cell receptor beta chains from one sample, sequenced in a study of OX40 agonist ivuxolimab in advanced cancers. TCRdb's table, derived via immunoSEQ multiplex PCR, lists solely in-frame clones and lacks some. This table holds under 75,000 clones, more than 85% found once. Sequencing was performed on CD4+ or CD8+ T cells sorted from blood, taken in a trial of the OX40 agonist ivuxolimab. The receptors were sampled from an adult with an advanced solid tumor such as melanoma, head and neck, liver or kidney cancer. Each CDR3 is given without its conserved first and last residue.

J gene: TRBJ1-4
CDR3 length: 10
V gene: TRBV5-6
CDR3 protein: ASSSGQAKLF

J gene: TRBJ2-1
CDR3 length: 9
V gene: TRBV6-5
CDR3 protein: ASSRGDEQF

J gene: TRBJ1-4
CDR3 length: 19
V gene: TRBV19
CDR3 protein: ASSNDQALSHPIATNEKLF

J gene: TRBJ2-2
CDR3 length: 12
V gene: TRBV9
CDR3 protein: ASSVGGGAGELF

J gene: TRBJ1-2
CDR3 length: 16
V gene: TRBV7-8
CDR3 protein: ASSLALYPWTEPNGYT

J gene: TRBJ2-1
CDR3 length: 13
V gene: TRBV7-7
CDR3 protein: ASSPSFGPYNEQF

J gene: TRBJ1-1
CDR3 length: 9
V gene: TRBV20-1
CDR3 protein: SAQWNTEAF

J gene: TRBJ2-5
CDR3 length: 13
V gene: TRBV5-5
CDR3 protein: ASSLGVLSRETQY

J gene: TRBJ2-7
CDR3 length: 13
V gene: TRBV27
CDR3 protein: ASSFYRGGSYEQY

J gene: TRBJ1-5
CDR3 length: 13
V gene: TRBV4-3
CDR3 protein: ASARDRTSNQPQH

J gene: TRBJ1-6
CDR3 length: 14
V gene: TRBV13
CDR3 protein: ASSPREGARNSPPH

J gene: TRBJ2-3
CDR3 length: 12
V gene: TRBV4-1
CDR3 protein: ASSQTGLTDTQY

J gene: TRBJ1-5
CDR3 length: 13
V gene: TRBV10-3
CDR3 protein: AISEDWVGNQPQH

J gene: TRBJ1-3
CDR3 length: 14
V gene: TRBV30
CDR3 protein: AWSAPGQGAGNTIY

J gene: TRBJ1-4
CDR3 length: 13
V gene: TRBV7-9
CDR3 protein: ASSLEGAYNEKLF

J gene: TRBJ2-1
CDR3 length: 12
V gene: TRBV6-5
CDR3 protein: ASSPGLAYNEQF

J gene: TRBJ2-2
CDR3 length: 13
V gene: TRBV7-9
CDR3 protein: ASRVIDGGAGELF

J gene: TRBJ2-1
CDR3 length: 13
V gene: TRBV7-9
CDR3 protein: ASSLYRGPYNEQF

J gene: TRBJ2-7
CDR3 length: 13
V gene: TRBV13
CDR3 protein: ASSFLGQGGHEQY

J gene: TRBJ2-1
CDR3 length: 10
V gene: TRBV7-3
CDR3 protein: ASGGGINEQF

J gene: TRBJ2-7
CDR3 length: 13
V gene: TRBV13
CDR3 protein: ASSFRTENSYEQY

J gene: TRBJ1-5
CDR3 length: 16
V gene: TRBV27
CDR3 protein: ASSLSGGTAWGNQPQH

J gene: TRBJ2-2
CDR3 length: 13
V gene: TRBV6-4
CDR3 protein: ASSDEGGHTGELF

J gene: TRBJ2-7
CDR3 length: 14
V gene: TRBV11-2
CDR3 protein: ASSPHGLASSYEQY